The 2 T cell receptor beta chains in this list originate from one sample, sequenced in a study of blood T cell repertoires in COVID-19. The assay was immunoSEQ multiplex PCR, and TCRdb's table has in-frame clones only and misses some. The data contain roughly 320,000 clones, roughly 90% of them singletons. The specimen was peripheral blood. The receptors stem from a woman aged 25 to 39 with COVID-19, enrolled during active disease.

This clone was observed a few times. The chain joins TRBV29-1 to TRBJ2-5, with D unresolved. This CDR3 comprises 12 residues. Trimming stripped 6 bases from V and 0 bases from J, with 8 bases between. Germline lookup yields CDR1 SQVTM and CDR2 ANQGSEA. The CDR3 nucleotides read TGCAGCGTGCGTGAAAACCAAGAGACCCAGTACTTC. Its translation is CSVRENQETQYF.

The chain has TRBV5-1 and TRBJ1-2; TRBD1 aligns across 7 bases. J lost 2 bases, V lost 3 bases, and 7 bases had no gene match. The CDR3 has 15 amino acids. Germline-derived CDR1 and CDR2 are SGHRS and YFSETQ. The CDR3: CASSSGQHFNYGYTF. CDR3 DNA: TGCGCCAGCAGCTCGGGACAGCACTTCAACTATGGCTACACCTTC.